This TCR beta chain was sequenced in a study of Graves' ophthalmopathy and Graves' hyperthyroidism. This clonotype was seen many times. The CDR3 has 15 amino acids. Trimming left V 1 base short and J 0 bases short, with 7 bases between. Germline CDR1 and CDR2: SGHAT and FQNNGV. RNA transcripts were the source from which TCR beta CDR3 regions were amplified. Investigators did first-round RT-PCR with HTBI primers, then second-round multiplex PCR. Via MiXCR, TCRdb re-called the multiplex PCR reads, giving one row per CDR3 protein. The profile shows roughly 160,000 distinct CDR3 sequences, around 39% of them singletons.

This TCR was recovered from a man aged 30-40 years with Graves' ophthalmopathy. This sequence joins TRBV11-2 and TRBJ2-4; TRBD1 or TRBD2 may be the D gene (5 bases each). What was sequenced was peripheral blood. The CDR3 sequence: CASSLAGTAKNIQYF. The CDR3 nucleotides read TGTGCCAGCAGCTTAGCCGGGACAGCCAAAAACATTCAGTACTTC.